These T cell receptor beta chains were read from a single sample in a study of blood T cell repertoires in COVID-19. Profiled with immunoSEQ multiplex PCR; TCRdb holds only in-frame clones, not every one. This table holds roughly 140,000 clones, more than 80% found once. The specimen was peripheral blood. The receptors shown here come from a human donor with acute or convalescent COVID-19. The donor label of this sample is uncertain. CDR3s include the opening cysteine and the closing phenylalanine or tryptophan. D genes are given only for firm matches. Only some rows state a clone size, as once, few, many or a class for expanded clones.

cdr3_aa cdr3_nt cdr3_length j_call v_call d_call clone_size
CASSRTGRETQYF TGTGCCAGCAGCCGGACAGGCCGGGAGACCCAGTACTTC 13 TRBJ2-5 TRBV2 TRBD1 -
CASSFGSLNTEAFF TGCGCCAGCAGCTTCGGGAGTCTGAACACTGAAGCTTTCTTT 14 TRBJ1-1 TRBV5-1 - once
CASSLAFLAETGELFF TGTGCCAGCAGCTTAGCGTTTTTAGCAGAGACCGGGGAGCTGTTTTTT 16 TRBJ2-2 TRBV11-1 - -
CASSQATGQGKGMARGYTF TGTGCCAGCAGCCAAGCGACAGGACAGGGGAAGGGGATGGCTAGGGGCTACACCTTC 19 TRBJ1-2 TRBV3-1/TRBV3-2 TRBD1 -
CASSLERQDSLGGYTF TGCGCCAGCAGCTTGGAGAGGCAGGACTCCCTTGGGGGCTACACCTTC 16 TRBJ1-2 TRBV5-1 - -
CAWSLGLAGTSSWTDTQYF TGTGCCTGGAGCTTGGGACTAGCGGGGACTTCCTCCTGGACAGATACGCAGTATTTT 19 TRBJ2-3 TRBV30 TRBD2 -
CASSVQGGYGYTF TGTGCCAGCAGCGTGCAGGGTGGGTATGGCTACACCTTC 13 TRBJ1-2 TRBV11-2 - -
CASSVQGLKAGANVLTF TGTGCCAGCAGCGTACAGGGGCTTAAAGCCGGGGCCAACGTCCTGACTTTC 17 TRBJ2-6 TRBV5-4 TRBD1 once
CASSSWGGGGYTF TGCGCCAGCAGCTCCTGGGGAGGGGGAGGCTACACCTTC 13 TRBJ1-2 TRBV5-1 - -
CASRAPGHTDTQYF TGTGCCAGCAGAGCCCCGGGACACACAGATACGCAGTATTTT 14 TRBJ2-3 TRBV6-4 - once
CASSLTRGGTEAFF TGTGCCAGCAGCCTAACTAGGGGGGGCACTGAAGCTTTCTTT 14 TRBJ1-1 TRBV9 - -
CAISESETGGGGYTF TGTGCCATCAGTGAGTCGGAGACAGGGGGAGGAGGCTACACCTTC 15 TRBJ1-2 TRBV10-3 TRBD1 -
CAWSRRQMTGELFF TGTGCCTGGAGCCGTAGACAGATGACCGGGGAGCTGTTTTTT 14 TRBJ2-2 TRBV30 - -
CASSGYRGLGAFF TGTGCCAGCAGTGGATACAGGGGCCTGGGAGCTTTCTTT 13 TRBJ1-1 TRBV12-3/TRBV12-4 TRBD1 -
CASSSSLTAGNTIYF TGTGCCAGCAGCTCTAGTTTGACAGCTGGAAACACCATATATTTT 15 TRBJ1-3 TRBV7-9 - -
CASSLMAGGVDTQYF TGTGCCAGTAGTCTCATGGCAGGGGGCGTAGATACGCAGTATTTT 15 TRBJ2-3 TRBV19 TRBD1 -
CASSFGGPHTEAFF TGTGCCAGCAGTTTTGGAGGGCCTCACACTGAAGCTTTCTTT 14 TRBJ1-1 TRBV27 - few
CASRGGINEQYF TGTGCCAGCAGGGGGGGAATCAACGAGCAGTACTTC 12 TRBJ2-7 TRBV2 - -
CASHPDRFYAGYTF TGTGCCAGCCATCCGGACAGATTTTATGCAGGCTACACCTTC 14 TRBJ1-2 TRBV6-5 - -
CASSQEGQGLYNEQFF TGTGCCAGCAGCCAGGAGGGACAGGGGCTTTACAATGAGCAGTTCTTC 16 TRBJ2-1 TRBV4-2 TRBD1 -
CASSVTGMGEQFF TGTGCCAGCAGCGTTACAGGGATGGGTGAGCAGTTCTTC 13 TRBJ2-1 TRBV11-2 - -
CASRPTVTDYGYTF TGTGCCAGTAGGCCGACAGTGACGGACTATGGCTACACCTTC 14 TRBJ1-2 TRBV19 - few
CASSEGMEEPEAFF TGCGCCAGCAGTGAGGGGATGGAGGAGCCTGAAGCTTTCTTT 14 TRBJ1-1 TRBV10-2 - -
CASTVLGGFTEAFF TGTGCCAGTACGGTATTAGGGGGTTTCACTGAAGCTTTCTTT 14 TRBJ1-1 TRBV7-2 - -
CASSTDLGQGTGRGYTF TGTGCCAGCAGCACTGACCTTGGACAGGGCACGGGTCGTGGCTACACCTTC 17 TRBJ1-2 TRBV7-8 TRBD1 -
CASSRPGQDNEQYF TGCGCCAGCAGCCGACCGGGACAGGATAATGAGCAGTACTTC 14 TRBJ2-7 TRBV5-1 TRBD1 -
CASSLQGLHSGYTF TGTGCCAGCAGTCTACAGGGGCTACACAGCGGCTACACCTTC 14 TRBJ1-2 TRBV6-5 TRBD1 -
CASRLASESLSSYEQYF TGTGCAAGTCGCTTAGCGTCGGAGAGTCTTAGCTCCTACGAGCAGTACTTC 17 TRBJ2-7 TRBV12-2 - -
CASSLETGSSTEAFF TGTGCCAGCAGCTTGGAGACAGGCTCTTCAACTGAAGCTTTCTTT 15 TRBJ1-1 TRBV5-4 - -
CASSPRAGSPLHF TGTGCCAGCAGCCCCCGGGCGGGCTCGCCCCTCCACTTT 13 TRBJ1-6 TRBV3-1/TRBV3-2 - -
CASSQHLVVGGTEAFF TGTGCCAGCAGTCAACACTTAGTAGTAGGGGGCACTGAAGCTTTCTTT 16 TRBJ1-1 TRBV6-6 - -
CAISGGLRTDTQYF TGTGCCATCAGTGGGGGCCTCAGGACAGATACGCAGTATTTT 14 TRBJ2-3 TRBV10-3 - -
CASTRDRENSPLHF TGCGCCAGCACCCGGGACAGGGAAAACTCACCCCTCCACTTT 14 TRBJ1-6 TRBV4-1 TRBD1 -
CASSDSIANTGELFF TGTGCCAGCAGTGACAGTATCGCGAACACCGGGGAGCTGTTTTTT 15 TRBJ2-2 TRBV2 - -
CASSSLQTSGANVLTF TGTGCCAGCAGTTCTTTACAGACCTCTGGGGCCAACGTCCTGACTTTC 16 TRBJ2-6 TRBV25-1 - -
CSASTRRGANVLTF TGCAGTGCTAGTACACGGCGGGGGGCCAACGTCCTGACTTTC 14 TRBJ2-6 TRBV20-1 - few
CASSPGTYGYTF TGTGCCAGCAGCCCCGGGACATATGGCTACACCTTC 12 TRBJ1-2 TRBV3-1/TRBV3-2 - once
CASSGGTDGYGYTF TGTGCCAGCAGTGGGGGGACAGACGGCTATGGCTACACCTTC 14 TRBJ1-2 TRBV25-1 TRBD1 -
CASSPRNSINNEQFF TGTGCCAGCTCACCTAGAAACAGTATTAACAATGAGCAGTTCTTC 15 TRBJ2-1 TRBV18 - -
CASSHLDRGFRGYTF TGTGCCAGCAGCCACCTGGACAGGGGGTTCAGGGGCTACACCTTC 15 TRBJ1-2 TRBV4-2 TRBD1 -
CASSLGDRERDGYTF TGTGCCAGCAGCTTAGGGGACAGGGAACGAGATGGCTACACCTTC 15 TRBJ1-2 TRBV7-6 TRBD1 -
CASRTGTGDSPLHF TGTGCCAGCCGCACCGGGACAGGGGACTCACCCCTCCACTTT 14 TRBJ1-6 TRBV5-6 TRBD1 -
CASALAGASGEQYF TGTGCCAGCGCCTTAGCGGGGGCTAGCGGCGAGCAGTACTTC 14 TRBJ2-7 TRBV27 TRBD2 -